The entry below describes one T cell receptor (beta chain). This clone was counted ten times or more. It lacks a known antigen. No per-base quality is available; no much larger clone lies one base away. The same CDR3 arises from other DNA sequences in this sample as well. In the prospective study, participants were about 18 to 95 years old, resided in under 30 geographic areas of the United States, and were enrolled through a virtual design. To assign participants to cohorts, the prospective study relied on clinical history that participants themselves reported in a screening survey and a study questionnaire. Recovered participants in ImmuneRACE Cohort 3 were defined as having two consecutive negative NP/OP PCR tests, clearance from a healthcare professional, or resolution of symptoms. Mobile phlebotomists in the prospective study collected whole blood, serum and a nasopharyngeal or oropharyngeal swab from every participant. Additional blood draws and questionnaires over an approximately two-month period could optionally be provided by prospective study participants. Before DNA extraction, blood samples from the prospective study were shipped at room temperature or frozen.

The CDR3, from cysteine to phenylalanine, totals 13 residues. Of all the DNA, just the CDR3 is kept, 39 bases in frame from base 1. CDR1 and CDR2, looked up from the germline V gene, are SNHLY and FYNNEI. V gives up 7 bases and J gives up 4 bases, and the segment between their germline ends measures 11 bases. The data belong to a study of blood T cell repertoires in COVID-19 (dated by TCRdb to the early 2020s). Regarding the complete study: Samples from collaborators originated in the United States, Italy and Spain and spanned both the acute and convalescent phases of COVID-19. A de-identified subject ID, COVID-19 status, age in years and sex were almost always included in the sample metadata. HLA class I and class II types, where available, came from metadata supplied by the sample provider rather than from assay-based typing. The repertoires were released in a freely available public database meant as a resource for research on the immune response to SARS-CoV-2. Samples were obtained from the ongoing ImmuneRACE study (first 160 participants) and from roughly 1,300 subjects provided by 6 global collaborators. Subjects who had been exposed to COVID-19, were actively infected with it, or had recovered from it provided the deeply sampled blood TCRbeta repertoires that made up the dataset. The prospective study material was composed of cDNA or gDNA derived from T cells, B-cell-depleted T cells, or PBMCs.

The immunoSEQ Assay, a bias-controlled multiplex PCR, was used to amplify TCRbeta CDR3 regions from genomic DNA. In the original analysis: Within the assay, amplification of reference gene primers was used to estimate how many nucleated cells each sample contained. To quantify the absolute abundance of each unique TCRbeta CDR3 rearrangement, sequence reads were collapsed and filtered. For each sample, productive Simpson clonality was calculated as the square root of Simpson's diversity index across productive rearrangements. TCRdb obtained this table from immuneACCESS and retained in-frame rearrangements with V and J assigned. These tables miss some clones; where compared with another copy, unresolved V genes account for less than half of the shortfall, and the remainder is unexplained. That table is the source of V, J and clone size, and D and trimming were worked out from the DNA. This sample is represented by 170,000 or so clones; 88% of them were singletons. The ten largest make up roughly 10% of the sample.

On the study overall, not on this receptor specifically: The amount of clinical and demographic metadata varied by source and participant and was provided uncurated.

Source material: PBMCs or T cells enriched from blood (not recorded which). This clonotype originated in a woman between 18 and 30 years old who had recovered from COVID-19. The chain is assembled from TRBV2 and TRBJ2-1; the D gene is not confidently resolved. The DNA sequence is as follows: TGTGCCAGCAAATCAGACAAATACAATGAGCAGTTCTTC. Translated, it reads CASKSDKYNEQFF.